The 25 T cell receptor beta chains given below trace back to one sample, sequenced in a study of blood T cell repertoires in COVID-19. TCRdb's table, derived via immunoSEQ multiplex PCR, lists solely in-frame clones and lacks some. This sample carries around 44,000 clones, around 92% of them seen once, and the ten largest clones take approximately 12%. Sequenced material: peripheral blood. The receptor set was obtained from a human donor in a cohort sampled during active COVID-19.

V and J are TRBV29-1 and TRBJ1-5, with TRBD1 matching 7 bases. Per germline, CDR1 SQVTM and CDR2 ANQGSEA. This CDR3 is 13 amino acids long. V was clipped by 6 bases and J by 5 bases; unmatched bases: 7. The CDR3 reads CSVKTGTDQPQHF. The CDR3 coding sequence is TGCAGCGTCAAGACAGGGACGGATCAGCCCCAGCATTTT.

The rearrangement links TRBV11-3 to TRBJ2-2; a possible D gene is TRBD1 (5 bases). The germline CDR1 and CDR2 sequences are SGHNT and YENEEA. The CDR3 runs to 13 residues. The V end lost 5 bases, the J end lost 5 bases, and 9 bases lay between the germline ends. This CDR3 reads CASSRRDTGELFF. In nucleotides, the CDR3 is TGTGCCAGCAGCCGCAGGGATACCGGGGAGCTGTTTTTT.

The chain employs TRBV7-2 and TRBJ2-2; TRBD2 matches at 8 bases. CDR3 length: 16 residues. The germline V gene has CDR1 SGHTA and CDR2 FQGNSA. Unmatched junction bases numbered 7, after V lost 2 bases and J lost 5 bases. In DNA form, the CDR3 reads TGTGCCAGCAGCTTAAAGGCGGGGGGATGGACCGGGGAGCTGTTTTTT. The encoded protein is CASSLKAGGWTGELFF.

The chain links TRBV11-3 to TRBJ2-7; possibly TRBD1 for D (6 bases). The CDR3 loop spans 15 amino acids. The V and J ends lost 3 bases and 7 bases respectively, with 19 bases between them. Germline CDR1 reads SGHNT; CDR2 reads YENEEA. Here the CDR3 reads CASSLFGQPLEEQYF. The CDR3 DNA sequence: TGTGCCAGCAGCTTGTTCGGACAGCCCTTAGAAGAGCAGTACTTC.

The chain carries TRBV15 and TRBJ1-3; TRBD1 might be the D (6 bases). The CDR3 has 15 residues. Trimming pared 0 bases from V and 3 bases from J, leaving 9 bases between. The germline V gene has CDR1 LNHNV and CDR2 YYDKDF (reference sequence). The CDR3 DNA reads as TGTGCCACCAGCAGAGAGGGGGCAATTGGAAACACCATATATTTT. Its protein product is CATSREGAIGNTIYF. Full variable domain (remainder filled in from reference TRBV15 and TRBJ1-3): DAMVIQNPRYQVTQFGKPVTLSCSQTLNHNVMYWYQQKSSQAPKLLFHYYDKDFNNEADTPDNFQSRRPNTSFCFLDIRSPGLGDTAMYLCATSREGAIGNTIYFGEGSWLTVV.

The V and J genes are TRBV10-2 and TRBJ2-3; the D gene is possibly TRBD1 (5 bases). The ends were cut back, 5 bases at V and 8 bases at J, with 23 bases in the middle. Germline CDR1 WSHSY, CDR2 SAAADI. The CDR3 length is 16 residues. The CDR3 DNA sequence: TGCGCCAGCAGTAAGGGGAACCCATCTAAAGGTGGTACGCAGTATTTT. This translates into CASSKGNPSKGGTQYF.

This rearrangement joins TRBV29-1 to TRBJ2-5, with a tentative D call TRBD1 (6 bases). The V gene's germline CDR1 is SQVTM and CDR2 ANQGSEA. The V end was cut by 5 bases, the J end by 5 bases, with 15 bases between. The CDR3 consists of 13 residues. The CDR3 sequence is CSVPGQPGETQYF. In DNA form, the CDR3 reads TGCAGCGTTCCCGGACAGCCTGGGGAGACCCAGTACTTC.

The chain couples TRBV3-1 (or the pseudogene TRBV3-2) to TRBJ2-1; 12 bases match TRBD2. Germline CDR1 is LGHDT and CDR2 is YNNKEL (reference sequence). The CDR3 extends over 15 amino acids. The J segment lost 4 bases and the V segment lost 4 bases, leaving 2 bases of the junction unmatched. In DNA, the CDR3 is TGTGCCAGCAGCCGCCTAGCGGGGGGGTACAATGAGCAGTTCTTC. Its translation: CASSRLAGGYNEQFF.

J is TRBJ2-7 and V is TRBV27; 9 positions match TRBD1. V trimming: 5 bases; J trimming: 3 bases; junction bases outside the gene matches: 5. Germline V gene lookup returns CDR1 MNHEY and CDR2 SMNVEV (reference sequence). The CDR3 runs 14 residues. The CDR3 DNA sequence: TGTGCCAGCAGTAGACGGACAGGGGACTACGAGCAGTACTTC. This sequence encodes CASSRRTGDYEQYF.

The genes are TRBV15 and TRBJ1-6, with 8 bases matching TRBD1. The CDR3 extends over 15 amino acids. The V segment lost 3 bases and the J segment 6 bases; nucleotides outside the gene matches: 4. The germline gives CDR1 LNHNV, CDR2 YYDKDF (reference sequence). CDR3 in amino acids: CATSRAQGANSPLHF. In DNA, the CDR3 is TGTGCCACCAGCAGGGCTCAGGGGGCTAATTCACCCCTCCACTTT.

This clone has only one observation. This chain links TRBV19 with TRBJ1-5; D gene unclear. There are 19 residues in the CDR3. Trimming took off 4 bases at V and 0 bases at J, with 22 bases between the two ends. The germline gives CDR1 LNHDA, CDR2 SQIVND (reference sequence). The CDR3 reads CASSTTKDKVWNSNQPQHF. The DNA for the CDR3 is TGTGCCAGTAGTACAACTAAGGATAAAGTTTGGAATAGCAATCAGCCCCAGCATTTT.

This chain joins TRBV19 and TRBJ2-7; 8 nucleotides agree with TRBD1. The germline V gene encodes CDR1 LNHDA and CDR2 SQIVND (reference sequence). The CDR3 consists of 15 residues. The V gene end was trimmed by 3 bases and the J gene end by 6 bases; junction bases not matched to a gene: 10. The CDR3 sequence: CASSISKQGVPEQYF. CDR3 nucleotides: TGTGCCAGTAGTATCAGCAAACAGGGGGTACCCGAGCAGTACTTC.

The CDR3 bases are TGTGCCAGCGTCCCGGGACTAGCGGGGGGGCCTATGCTGAATGAGCAGTTCTTC. This encodes CASVPGLAGGPMLNEQFF. The chain has TRBV7-8 and TRBJ2-1; 16 bases agree with TRBD2. Germline V gene data show CDR1 as SGHVS and CDR2 as FQNEAQ. The CDR3 is 18 residues long. With V trimmed by 8 bases and J by 7 bases, 14 bases remained unmatched.

The chain combines TRBV5-1 with TRBJ1-1, with D unclear. V was shortened by 4 bases and J by 1 base, with 11 bases between the two germline ends. Germline CDR1 and CDR2: SGHRS and YFSETQ. The CDR3 length is 14 residues. The CDR3 DNA reads TGCGCCAGCAGCACCGGAGGAGGGAACACTGAAGCTTTCTTT. Residues: CASSTGGGNTEAFF.

The chain has TRBV3-1 (or the pseudogene TRBV3-2) and TRBJ2-7; possible D gene TRBD1, 6 bases. CDR1 and CDR2 from the germline V gene are LGHDT and YNNKEL (reference sequence). The CDR3 is made up of 12 amino acids. Deletions cut 4 bases from V and 4 bases from J, with 8 bases between. This CDR3 reads CASSPRGYEQYF. The CDR3 nucleotides are TGTGCCAGCAGCCCCAGGGGATACGAGCAGTACTTC.

The rearrangement joins TRBV12-3 or TRBV12-4 to TRBJ1-2; 8 bases match TRBD1. The length of the CDR3 is 13 residues. Unmatched junction bases numbered 8, after V lost 6 bases and J lost 8 bases. CDR3 protein: CASSLQGDRGYTF. The CDR3 DNA reads as TGTGCCAGCAGCCTACAGGGGGATCGCGGCTACACCTTC.

Here the CDR3 reads CATSDPGQGVRETQYF. DNA for the CDR3: TGTGCCACCAGTGACCCCGGACAGGGTGTAAGAGAGACCCAGTACTTC. J is TRBJ2-5 and V is TRBV24-1, with 8 positions matching TRBD1. The CDR3 runs 16 residues. The germline gives CDR1 KGHDR, CDR2 SFDVKD. V shed 4 bases and J 4 bases; nucleotides not matched to a gene: 10.

In its sample, this clone was seen once. The chain carries TRBV3-1 (or the pseudogene TRBV3-2) and TRBJ1-5; 10 bases match TRBD1. The CDR3 has 14 residues. Looked up from germline, CDR1 is LGHDT and CDR2 is YNNKEL (reference sequence). V was pared by 6 bases and J by 4 bases, with 3 bases of the junction left unmatched. The CDR3 reads CASSRTGGNQPQHF. The DNA for the CDR3 is TGTGCCAGCAGTCGGACAGGGGGAAATCAGCCCCAGCATTTT.

The CDR3 region has the DNA TGTGCCAGCACAAGACTAGCGGGGGGCACGGACGAAGAGACCCAGTACTTC. It encodes CASTRLAGGTDEETQYF. This sequence joins TRBV9 and TRBJ2-5; 13 bases align to TRBD2. Germline assignment: CDR1 SGDLS and CDR2 YYNGEE. Germline trimming cut 6 bases from V and 3 bases from J; bases unmatched to any gene: 11. This CDR3 has 17 residues.

In nucleotides, the CDR3 is TGTGCCAGCAGCGTCGGAGGGTCTCATGGCTACACCTTC. Encoded protein: CASSVGGSHGYTF. This chain joins TRBV9 and TRBJ1-2; D is uncertain. CDR1 is SGDLS and CDR2 is YYNGEE in the germline V gene. V was cut by 2 bases and J by 6 bases, with 11 bases left in between. The CDR3 is made up of 13 amino acids. The full variable domain, its missing parts supplied by reference TRBV9 and TRBJ1-2, is DSGVTQTPKHLITATGQRVTLRCSPRSGDLSVYWYQQSLDQGLQFLIQYYNGEERAKGNILERFSAQQFPDLHSELNLSSLELGDSALYFCASSVGGSHGYTFGSGTRLTVV.

V is TRBV5-1 and J is TRBJ2-3, with TRBD2 matching over 8 bases. Trimming cost V 4 bases and J 5 bases; bases outside gene matches: 12. This CDR3 spans 16 amino acids. The germline V gene encodes CDR1 SGHRS and CDR2 YFSETQ. Written as DNA, the CDR3 is TGCGCCAGCAGCCCCTTGGCGGGAGGACCGGGAGATACGCAGTATTTT. This gives the protein CASSPLAGGPGDTQYF.

This chain uses TRBV7-2 with TRBJ1-1; 7 positions agree with TRBD1. From germline, CDR1 is SGHTA and CDR2 FQGNSA. CDR3 length: 15 residues. V gave up 5 bases and J gave up 0 bases; unmatched junction bases: 6. The CDR3 DNA sequence: TGTGCCAGCAGCCCAAGACAGGGCCTGAACACTGAAGCTTTCTTT. It codes for CASSPRQGLNTEAFF. The full variable domain, rest sourced from reference TRBV7-2 and TRBJ1-1, is GAGVSQSPSNKVTEKGKDVELRCDPISGHTALYWYRQSLGQGLEFLIYFQGNSAPDKSGLPSDRFSAERTGGSVSTLTIQRTQQEDSAVYLCASSPRQGLNTEAFFGQGTRLTVV.

The V and J genes are TRBV3-1 (or the pseudogene TRBV3-2) and TRBJ2-7, with 8 bases lining up with TRBD1. Trimming cost V 1 base and J 6 bases; bases outside gene matches: 8. From germline, CDR1 is LGHDT and CDR2 YNNKEL (reference sequence). This CDR3 comprises 15 residues. The CDR3 loop reads CASSQAGGQGGEQYF. For the CDR3, the DNA is TGTGCCAGCAGCCAAGCCGGCGGACAGGGCGGCGAGCAGTACTTC.

Concerning this clone: One junction end disagrees with the germline gene, perhaps due to a read error. The V gene is TRBV5-4, the J gene TRBJ2-3, with 8 bases fitting TRBD2. Germline-derived CDR1 and CDR2 are SGHNT and YYREEE (reference sequence). The CDR3 totals 16 residues. The CDR3: CASSSLLAGHTDPQYF. CDR3 coding DNA: TGTGCCAGCAGCTCCCTCCTAGCGGGCCACACAGATCCGCAGTATTTT.

The chain combines TRBV10-3 with TRBJ2-3; 7 bases fit TRBD2. This CDR3 contains 15 residues. Germline V lookup: CDR1 ENHRY, CDR2 SYGVKD. V gave up 6 bases and J gave up 6 bases; unmatched junction bases: 12. The CDR3: CAISGRSTLVDTQYF. CDR3 bases: TGTGCCATCAGCGGGAGGTCCACCCTCGTGGATACGCAGTATTTT.